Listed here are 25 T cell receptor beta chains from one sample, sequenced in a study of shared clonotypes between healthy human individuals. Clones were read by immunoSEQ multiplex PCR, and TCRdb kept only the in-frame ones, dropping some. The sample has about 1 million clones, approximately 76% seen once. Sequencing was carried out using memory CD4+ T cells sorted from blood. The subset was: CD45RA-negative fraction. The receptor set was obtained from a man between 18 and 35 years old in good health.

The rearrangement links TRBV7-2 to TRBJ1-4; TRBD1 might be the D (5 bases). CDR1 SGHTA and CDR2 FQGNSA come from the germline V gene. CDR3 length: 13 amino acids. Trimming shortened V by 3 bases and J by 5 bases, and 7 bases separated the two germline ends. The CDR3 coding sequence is TGTGCCAGCAGCTTGGGACGGAATGAAAAACTGTTTTTT. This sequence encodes CASSLGRNEKLFF.

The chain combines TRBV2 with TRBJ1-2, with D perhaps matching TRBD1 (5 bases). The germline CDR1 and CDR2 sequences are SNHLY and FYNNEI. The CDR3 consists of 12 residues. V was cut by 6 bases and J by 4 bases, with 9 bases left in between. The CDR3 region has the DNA TGTGCCAGCAGCAGGGAAAGCTATGGCTACACCTTC. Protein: CASSRESYGYTF.

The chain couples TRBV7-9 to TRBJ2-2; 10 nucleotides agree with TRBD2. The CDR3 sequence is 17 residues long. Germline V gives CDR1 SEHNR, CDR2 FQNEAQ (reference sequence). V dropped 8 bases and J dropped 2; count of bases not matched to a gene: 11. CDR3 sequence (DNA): TGTGCCAGCCCACCCAAGGCTAGCGGGAGTAACACCGGGGAGCTGTTTTTT. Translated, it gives CASPPKASGSNTGELFF. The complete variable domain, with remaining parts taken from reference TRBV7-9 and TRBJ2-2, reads DTGVSQNPRHKITKRGQNVTFRCDPISEHNRLYWYRQTLGQGPEFLTYFQNEAQLEKSRLLSDRFSAERPKGSFSTLEIQRTEQGDSAMYLCASPPKASGSNTGELFFGEGSRLTVL.

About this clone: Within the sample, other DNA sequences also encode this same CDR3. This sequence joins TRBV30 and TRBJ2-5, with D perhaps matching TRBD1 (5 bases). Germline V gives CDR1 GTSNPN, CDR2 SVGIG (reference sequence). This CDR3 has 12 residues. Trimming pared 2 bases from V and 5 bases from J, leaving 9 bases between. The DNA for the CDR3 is TGTGCCTGGAGTCAAGGGGTCGAGACCCAGTACTTC. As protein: CAWSQGVETQYF.

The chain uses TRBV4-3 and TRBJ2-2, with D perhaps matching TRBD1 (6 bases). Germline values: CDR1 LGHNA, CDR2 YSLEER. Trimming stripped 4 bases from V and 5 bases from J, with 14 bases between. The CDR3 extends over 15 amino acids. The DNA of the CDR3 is TGCGCCAGCAGCCCACAGGCAGGACAGACCGGGGAGCTGTTTTTT. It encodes CASSPQAGQTGELFF.

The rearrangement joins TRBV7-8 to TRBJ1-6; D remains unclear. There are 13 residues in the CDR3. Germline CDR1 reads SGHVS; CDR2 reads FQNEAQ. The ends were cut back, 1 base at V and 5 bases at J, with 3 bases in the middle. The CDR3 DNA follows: TGTGCCAGCAGCTTAGATCATAATTCACCCCTCCACTTT. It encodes CASSLDHNSPLHF.

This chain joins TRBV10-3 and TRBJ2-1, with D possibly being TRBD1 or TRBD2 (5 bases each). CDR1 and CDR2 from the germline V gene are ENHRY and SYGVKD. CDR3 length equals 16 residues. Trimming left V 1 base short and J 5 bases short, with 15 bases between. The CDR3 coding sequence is TGTGCCATCAGTGAGTTCGGGACCTTACTTAACAATGAGCAGTTCTTC. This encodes CAISEFGTLLNNEQFF.

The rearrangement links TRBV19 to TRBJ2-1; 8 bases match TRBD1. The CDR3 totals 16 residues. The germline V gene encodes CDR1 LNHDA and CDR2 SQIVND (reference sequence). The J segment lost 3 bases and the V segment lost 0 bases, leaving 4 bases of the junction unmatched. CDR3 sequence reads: CASSIDRTGNYNEQFF. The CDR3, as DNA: TGTGCCAGTAGTATAGATCGGACAGGGAACTACAATGAGCAGTTCTTC.

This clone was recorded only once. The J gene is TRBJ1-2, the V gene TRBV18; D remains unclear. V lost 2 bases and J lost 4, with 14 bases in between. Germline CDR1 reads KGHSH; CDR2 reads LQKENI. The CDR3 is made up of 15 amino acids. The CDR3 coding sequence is TGTGCCAGCTCACCAGAGAGCTCAGGAACCTATGGCTACACCTTC. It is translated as CASSPESSGTYGYTF.

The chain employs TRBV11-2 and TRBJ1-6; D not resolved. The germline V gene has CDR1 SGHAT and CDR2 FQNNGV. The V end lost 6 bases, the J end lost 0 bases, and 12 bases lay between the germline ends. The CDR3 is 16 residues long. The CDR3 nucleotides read TGTGCCAGCAGTGGGCTTCTGAGCTCCTATAATTCACCCCTCCACTTT. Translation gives CASSGLLSSYNSPLHF.

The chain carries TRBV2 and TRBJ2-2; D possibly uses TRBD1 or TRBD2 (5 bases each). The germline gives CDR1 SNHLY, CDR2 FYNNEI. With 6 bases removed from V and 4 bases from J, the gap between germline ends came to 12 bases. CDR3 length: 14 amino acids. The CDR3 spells CASSLKGTTGELFF. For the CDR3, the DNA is TGTGCCAGCAGCTTAAAAGGGACCACCGGGGAGCTGTTTTTT.

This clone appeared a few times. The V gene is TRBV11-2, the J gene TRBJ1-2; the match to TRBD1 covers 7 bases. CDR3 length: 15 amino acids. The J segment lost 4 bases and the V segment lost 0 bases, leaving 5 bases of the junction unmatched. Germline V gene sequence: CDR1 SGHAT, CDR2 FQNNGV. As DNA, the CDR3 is TGTGCCAGCAGCTTAGAGCCAGGGGGGGGCTATGGCTACACCTTC. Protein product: CASSLEPGGGYGYTF.

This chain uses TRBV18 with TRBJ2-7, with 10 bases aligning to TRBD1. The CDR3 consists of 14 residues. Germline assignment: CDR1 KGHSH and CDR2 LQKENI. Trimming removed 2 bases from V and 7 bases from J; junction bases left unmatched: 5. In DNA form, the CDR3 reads TGTGCCAGCTCACCAGGGACAGGGGAAAAGGAGCAGTACTTC. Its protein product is CASSPGTGEKEQYF.

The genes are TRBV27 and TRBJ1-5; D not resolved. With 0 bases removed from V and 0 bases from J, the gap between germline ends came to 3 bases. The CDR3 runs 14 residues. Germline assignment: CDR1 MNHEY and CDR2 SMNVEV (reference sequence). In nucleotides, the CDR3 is TGTGCCAGCAGTTTATCAGTTAGCAATCAGCCCCAGCATTTT. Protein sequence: CASSLSVSNQPQHF.

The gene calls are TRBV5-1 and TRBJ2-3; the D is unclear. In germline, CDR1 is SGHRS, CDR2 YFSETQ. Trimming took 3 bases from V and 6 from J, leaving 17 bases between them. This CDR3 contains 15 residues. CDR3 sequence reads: CASSWQGREEDTQYF. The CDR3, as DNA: TGCGCCAGCAGCTGGCAAGGCCGAGAGGAGGATACGCAGTATTTT.

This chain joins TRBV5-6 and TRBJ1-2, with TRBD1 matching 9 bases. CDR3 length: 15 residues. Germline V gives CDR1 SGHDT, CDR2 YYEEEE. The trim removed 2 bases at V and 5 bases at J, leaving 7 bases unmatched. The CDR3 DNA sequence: TGTGCCAGCAGCTTACAGGGGGCTAGCGGTTATGGCTACACCTTC. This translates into CASSLQGASGYGYTF.

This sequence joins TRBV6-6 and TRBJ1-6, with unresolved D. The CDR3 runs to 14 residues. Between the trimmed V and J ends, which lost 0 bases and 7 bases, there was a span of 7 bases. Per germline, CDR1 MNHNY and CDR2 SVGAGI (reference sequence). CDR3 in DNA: TGTGCCAGCAGTTACTCGAGTTCCAATTCACCCCTCCACTTT. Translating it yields CASSYSSSNSPLHF.

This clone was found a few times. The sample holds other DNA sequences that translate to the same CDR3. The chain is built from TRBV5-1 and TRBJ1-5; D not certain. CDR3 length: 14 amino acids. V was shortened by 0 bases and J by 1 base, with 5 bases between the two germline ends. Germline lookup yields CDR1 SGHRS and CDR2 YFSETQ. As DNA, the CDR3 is TGCGCCAGCAGCTTGGAAGGAAGCAATCAGCCCCAGCATTTT. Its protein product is CASSLEGSNQPQHF.

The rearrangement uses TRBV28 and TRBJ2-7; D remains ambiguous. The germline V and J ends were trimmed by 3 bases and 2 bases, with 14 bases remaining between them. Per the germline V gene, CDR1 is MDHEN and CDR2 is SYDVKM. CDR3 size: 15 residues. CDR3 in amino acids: CASSLVQLGAYEQYF. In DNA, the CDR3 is TGTGCCAGCAGTTTGGTACAGCTTGGGGCCTACGAGCAGTACTTC.

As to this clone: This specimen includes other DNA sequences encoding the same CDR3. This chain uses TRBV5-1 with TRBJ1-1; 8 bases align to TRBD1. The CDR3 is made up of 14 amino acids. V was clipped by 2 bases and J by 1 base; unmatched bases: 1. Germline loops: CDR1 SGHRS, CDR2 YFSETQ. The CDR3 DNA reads TGCGCCAGCAGCTTACAGGGGGGGAACACTGAAGCTTTCTTT. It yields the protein CASSLQGGNTEAFF. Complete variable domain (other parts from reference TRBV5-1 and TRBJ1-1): KAGVTQTPRYLIKTRGQQVTLSCSPISGHRSVSWYQQTPGQGLQFLFEYFSETQRNKGNFPGRFSGRQFSNSRSEMNVSTLELGDSALYLCASSLQGGNTEAFFGQGTRLTVV.

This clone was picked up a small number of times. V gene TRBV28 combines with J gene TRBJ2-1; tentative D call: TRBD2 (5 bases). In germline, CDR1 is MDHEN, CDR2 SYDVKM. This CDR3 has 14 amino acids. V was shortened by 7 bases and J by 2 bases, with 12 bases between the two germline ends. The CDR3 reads CASTLDGTYNEQFF. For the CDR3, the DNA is TGTGCCAGCACCCTTGACGGGACCTACAATGAGCAGTTCTTC.

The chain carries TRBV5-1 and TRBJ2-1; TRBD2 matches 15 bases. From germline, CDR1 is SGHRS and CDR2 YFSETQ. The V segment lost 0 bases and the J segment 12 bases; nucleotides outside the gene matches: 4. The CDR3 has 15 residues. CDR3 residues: CASSLGTSGREPQFF. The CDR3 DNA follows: TGCGCCAGCAGCTTGGGGACTAGCGGGAGGGAACCGCAGTTCTTC.

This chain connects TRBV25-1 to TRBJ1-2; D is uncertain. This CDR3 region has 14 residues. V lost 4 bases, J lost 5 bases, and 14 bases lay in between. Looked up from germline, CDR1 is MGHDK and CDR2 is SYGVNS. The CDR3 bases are TGTGCCAGCAGTGGGGAGGGCAGAGGGTATGGCTACACCTTC. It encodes CASSGEGRGYGYTF.

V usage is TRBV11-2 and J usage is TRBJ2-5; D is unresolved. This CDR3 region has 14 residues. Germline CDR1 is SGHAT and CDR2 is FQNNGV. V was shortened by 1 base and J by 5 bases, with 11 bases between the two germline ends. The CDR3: CASSLGADRETQYF. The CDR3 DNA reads TGTGCCAGCAGCTTAGGCGCAGACCGGGAGACCCAGTACTTC.

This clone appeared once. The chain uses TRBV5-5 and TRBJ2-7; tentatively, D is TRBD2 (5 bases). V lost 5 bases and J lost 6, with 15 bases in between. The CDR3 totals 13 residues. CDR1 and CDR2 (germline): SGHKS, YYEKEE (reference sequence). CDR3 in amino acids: CASRRAGTGEQYF. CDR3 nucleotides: TGTGCCAGCAGGAGGGCCGGCACGGGCGAGCAGTACTTC.